This T cell receptor (beta chain) was captured by sequencing in a study of blood T cell repertoires in COVID-19 (dated by TCRdb to 2018 to 2020). About the full investigation: Collaborator samples came from the United States, Italy and Spain and covered acute and convalescent phases of COVID-19. Subjects who had been exposed to COVID-19, were actively infected with it, or had recovered from it provided the deeply sampled blood TCRbeta repertoires that made up the dataset. The material from the prospective study consisted of cDNA or gDNA derived from T cells, B-cell-depleted T cells, or PBMCs. Nearly every sample came with metadata listing a de-identified subject ID, COVID-19 status, age in years and sex. Where available, HLA class I and class II types were obtained from metadata supplied by the sample provider rather than from assay-based typing. Samples came from the ongoing ImmuneRACE study (first 160 participants) plus 1,254 subjects from 6 global collaborators. The repertoires were released in a freely available public database meant as a resource for research on the immune response to SARS-CoV-2. General findings and caveats noted by the study authors: The quantity of clinical and demographic metadata differed by source and by participant and was supplied without curation.

On this clone itself: Its cognate antigen has yet to be identified. The record has no base qualities; no much larger clone is one base away.

Including the terminal cysteine and phenylalanine, the CDR3 comprises 19 residues. Of all the DNA, just the CDR3 is kept, 57 bases in frame from base 1. Based on the germline V gene, the CDR1 and CDR2 sequences are SGHDN and FVKESK. Deletion took 0 bases off V and 0 bases off J, with a span of 18 bases between the germline ends. Each collaborating institution followed its own protocols to collect whole blood in K2EDTA tubes. For TCRbeta analysis, collaborator samples were shipped as frozen whole blood, as isolated PBMCs, or as DNA extracted from either sample type. TCRbeta CDR3 regions were amplified from genomic DNA by means of the immunoSEQ Assay, a bias-controlled multiplex PCR. In the original analysis: The number of nucleated cells in each sample was estimated from the amplification of reference gene primers within the assay. To quantify the absolute abundance of each unique TCRbeta CDR3 rearrangement, sequence reads were collapsed and filtered. Productive Simpson clonality was computed per sample as the square root of Simpson's diversity index over productive rearrangements. TCRdb carries this immuneACCESS record with in-frame sequences only. Its versions omit some clonotypes, under half of them owing to an unresolved V gene in the studies checked, with the rest unexplained. V and J calls and clone size come straight from that table; D and trimming were deduced from the DNA. In all, the sample holds more than 150,000 clones, and nearly 90% of those were seen once. The ten largest make up 0.5% to 0.75% of the sample.

This TCR was sampled from a man aged 50-59 years with acute or convalescent COVID-19. The sequence joins TRBV14 to TRBJ2-1, with the D gene call left open. The sequencing sample was made of peripheral blood. DNA sequence: TGTGCCAGCAGCCAAGAATGGGCTGGCCACCATTTCTCCTACAATGAGCAGTTCTTC. Its translation reads: CASSQEWAGHHFSYNEQFF.